Listed here are 6 T cell receptor beta chains from one sample, sequenced in a study of blood T cell repertoires in COVID-19. TCRdb's copy holds only in-frame clones and misses some; the assay was immunoSEQ multiplex PCR. The table shows 85,000 to 100,000 clones, with around nine tenths occurring only once. Sequenced material: peripheral blood. These receptors were obtained from a man aged 55 to 70 with acute or convalescent COVID-19.

The CDR3 coding sequence is TGTGCCAGCTCCCGGACAGGGGAGGGGCAGCCCCAGCATTTT. It encodes CASSRTGEGQPQHF. The chain recombines TRBV18 with TRBJ1-5; 9 positions agree with TRBD1. J was trimmed by 7 bases and V by 6 bases; bases with no gene match: 7. The CDR3 totals 14 residues. From germline, CDR1 is KGHSH and CDR2 LQKENI.

The J gene is TRBJ1-2, the V gene TRBV30; no firm D call. Germline V gene sequence: CDR1 GTSNPN, CDR2 SVGIG (reference sequence). The CDR3 has 14 residues. Trimming cost V 2 bases and J 3 bases, with 13 bases left between them. CDR3 protein: CAWSRPGLHYGYTF. CDR3 in DNA: TGTGCCTGGAGTAGGCCCGGGTTACACTATGGCTACACCTTC.

This chain connects TRBV9 to TRBJ1-1; no firm D call. The germline CDR1 and CDR2 sequences are SGDLS and YYNGEE. Trimming stripped 4 bases from V and 10 bases from J, with 17 bases between. CDR3 length: 13 residues. The CDR3 region has the DNA TGTGCCAGCAGCCAGAGTCGTGGGCGACGAGCTTTCTTT. This encodes CASSQSRGRRAFF.

This rearrangement joins TRBV5-1 to TRBJ2-7; TRBD2 matches at 8 bases. Germline loops: CDR1 SGHRS, CDR2 YFSETQ. This CDR3 is built from 15 residues. After removal of 2 bases from V and 1 base from J, the junction contained 5 bases not matched to a gene. The CDR3 reads CASSFSGGLSYEQYF. The CDR3 DNA sequence: TGCGCCAGCAGCTTCAGCGGGGGCCTTTCCTACGAGCAGTACTTC.

This sequence joins TRBV7-9 and TRBJ1-2; 10 positions agree with TRBD1. This CDR3 is built from 15 residues. Germline assignment: CDR1 SEHNR and CDR2 FQNEAQ (reference sequence). V trimming: 3 bases; J trimming: 3 bases; junction bases outside the gene matches: 4. The CDR3 DNA sequence: TGTGCCAGCAGCTTTTCCGGGACAGGGGACTATGGCTACACCTTC. This codes for CASSFSGTGDYGYTF.

The chain couples TRBV18 to TRBJ2-5, with D perhaps TRBD1 (6 bases). Germline V lookup: CDR1 KGHSH, CDR2 LQKENI. The V end was cut by 2 bases, the J end by 2 bases, with 21 bases between. This CDR3 region has 18 residues. The CDR3 loop reads CASSPSGASTGGQETQYF. CDR3 nucleotide sequence: TGTGCCAGCTCACCATCAGGGGCCAGTACTGGTGGGCAAGAGACCCAGTACTTC.